The TCR beta chain under discussion was sequenced for a study of blood T cell repertoires in COVID-19. At the level of the study: In each case, the material was cDNA or gDNA derived from T cells, B-cell-depleted T cells, or PBMCs.

Germline V gene sequence: CDR1 SGHNT, CDR2 YYREEE (reference sequence). The CDR3 is made up of 12 amino acids. Trimming cost V 4 bases and J 4 bases, with 7 bases left between them. Here immunoSEQ multiplex PCR was the method, and the copy in TCRdb shows in-frame clones only, minus some. This sample has tens of thousands of clones, with approximately 84% found just once. What was sequenced was peripheral blood. The chain links TRBV5-4 to TRBJ2-3; perhaps TRBD2 as D (5 bases). This receptor was obtained from a human donor in a cohort sampled during active COVID-19. This CDR3 is CASSPGSDTQYF. The CDR3 coding sequence is TGTGCCAGCAGCCCGGGGTCAGATACGCAGTATTTT.